This T cell receptor (beta chain) was sequenced for a study of post-analysis software for immune sequencing data. Study-level information: The disease courses covered relapsing-remitting, secondary progressive and progressive-relapsing multiple sclerosis. Regarding the study as a whole: Patients showed TRBV5-6, TRBV5-1 and TRBV20-1 among five TRBV segments more frequent than in controls.

Germline V gives CDR1 MGHRA, CDR2 YSYEKL. The CDR3 spans 17 residues. J gave up 3 bases and V 0 bases, and 6 bases lay outside the gene matches. As concerns this clonotype: The antigen is unknown.

TCR beta cDNA libraries had unique molecular identifiers. TCRdb processed the PCR reads anew with MiXCR; each CDR3 protein has one entry. This table holds hundreds of thousands of distinct CDR3 sequences, roughly three fifths found once. Sequencing was performed on blood. The chain joins TRBV4-1 to TRBJ2-1; TRBD1 matches at 9 bases. The origin of this receptor is a girl aged 2-10 years with multiple sclerosis. CDR3 in amino acids: CASSQEEGTGYYNEQFF. The CDR3 DNA follows: TGCGCCAGCAGCCAAGAGGAAGGGACAGGGTACTACAATGAGCAGTTCTTC.